The TCR beta chain described here comes from a study of cytomegalovirus exposure and HLA in healthy donors. CDR1 is SGHRS, CDR2 YFSETQ, per germline. The CDR3 spans 15 residues. The germline V and J ends were trimmed by 0 bases and 3 bases, with 13 bases remaining between them. Comment on this clone: Its antigen is unidentified.

PCR primers comprised 60 Vbeta and 13 Jbeta primers. The data were produced by immunoSEQ multiplex PCR, yet TCRdb's version contains in-frame clones alone and is incomplete. This table has about 57,000 clones, 83% appearing once. The study's findings and limits: TCR beta V- and J-gene trimming, according to a later analysis, was linked to a missense DCLRE1C variant. Follow-up analysis seemed to connect common viral pathogens with several of the most significant clusters identified. Presence/absence analyses treated sequencing depth as roughly uniform across donors.

This sequence was found in a man aged 25-45 years in good health and CMV-seronegative. V gene TRBV5-1 combines with J gene TRBJ2-7, with D perhaps TRBD1 (5 bases). The sample comprised PBMCs. This CDR3 is CASSLVRGTLYEQYF. CDR3 DNA: TGCGCCAGCAGCTTGGTAAGGGGAACTCTCTACGAGCAGTACTTC.